Following are 32 T cell receptor beta chains from one sample sequenced in a study of spatial heterogeneity in lung cancer. Time point: sample taken at primary tumor resection. Overall study results and limits: Tumors with more nonsynonymous mutations had more expanded intratumoral alpha and beta TCRs.

TCRdb reprocessed the 5' RACE reads via MiXCR and lists one record per CDR3 protein. The table has roughly 19,000 distinct CDR3 sequences, roughly 5.8% seen once. The antigens for these receptors are not known. The sequencing here drew on lung tumor tissue, taken at surgery. The receptors originated from a female donor with early-stage non-small cell lung cancer.

This clonotype is medium-sized by share. The V gene is TRBV5-1, the J gene TRBJ2-1, with D possibly being TRBD2 (6 bases). CDR1 is SGHRS and CDR2 is YFSETQ in the germline V gene. CDR3 length: 15 residues. V was cut by 5 bases and J by 6 bases, with 18 bases left in between. CDR3: CASRRDSPFTNEQFF. Here the CDR3 DNA reads TGCGCCAGCAGGCGGGACTCCCCATTCACCAATGAGCAGTTCTTC.

Judged by abundance, this clonotype is medium-sized. The chain combines TRBV11-2 with TRBJ1-6; 7 bases are a match to TRBD1. The CDR3 is made up of 14 amino acids. V was pared by 5 bases and J by 4 bases, with 2 bases of the junction left unmatched. Germline-derived CDR1 and CDR2 are SGHAT and FQNNGV. CDR3 in amino acids: CASSLGQYNSPLHF. The CDR3 DNA reads TGTGCCAGCAGCCTGGGACAGTATAATTCACCCCTCCACTTT.

For the CDR3, the DNA is TGCGCCAGCAGCTCCCGGGCTAGCGGGAGCACAGATACGCAGTATTTT. Its protein product is CASSSRASGSTDTQYF. The chain recombines TRBV5-1 with TRBJ2-3; 8 positions match TRBD2. The V segment lost 3 bases and the J segment 0 bases; nucleotides outside the gene matches: 6. Germline lookup yields CDR1 SGHRS and CDR2 YFSETQ. This CDR3 is built from 16 residues. Variable domain in full (rest from reference TRBV5-1 and TRBJ2-3): KAGVTQTPRYLIKTRGQQVTLSCSPISGHRSVSWYQQTPGQGLQFLFEYFSETQRNKGNFPGRFSGRQFSNSRSEMNVSTLELGDSALYLCASSSRASGSTDTQYFGPGTRLTVL.

This clonotype was seen ten or more times. V gene TRBV20-1 combines with J gene TRBJ2-7; 8 bases fit TRBD2. Germline lookup yields CDR1 DFQATT and CDR2 SNEGSKA (reference sequence). The CDR3 covers 14 residues. V gave up 1 base and J gave up 3 bases; unmatched junction bases: 5. The DNA for the CDR3 is TGCAGTGCTAGAGCTATCGGGACTAGCTACGAGCAGTACTTC. Its protein is CSARAIGTSYEQYF.

At least ten counts were recorded for this clonotype. The chain links TRBV6-1 to TRBJ2-7; TRBD1 might be the D (6 bases). CDR3 size: 12 residues. V shed 3 bases and J shed 6 bases, with 9 bases lying between them. Per germline, CDR1 MNHNS and CDR2 SASEGT. The CDR3 region has the DNA TGTGCCAGCAGTGAGCAGGACAGCGAGCAGTACTTC. Its translation: CASSEQDSEQYF.

This clonotype was seen ten or more times. V is TRBV19 and J is TRBJ1-5, with D hard to call. V lost 8 bases and J lost 5, with 19 bases in between. This CDR3 has 15 residues. CDR1 is LNHDA, CDR2 SQIVND, per germline (reference sequence). In DNA form, the CDR3 reads TGTGCCAGTGGCCCGGGTGTTCAGGCTTATCAGCCCCAGCATTTT. This encodes CASGPGVQAYQPQHF.

The table lists this clonotype with many counts. The genes are TRBV28 and TRBJ1-2; 7 nucleotides agree with TRBD1. J lost 4 bases, V lost 3 bases, and 2 bases had no gene match. Germline loops: CDR1 MDHEN, CDR2 SYDVKM. The CDR3 length is 13 residues. As DNA, the CDR3 is TGTGCCAGCAGTTTCGACAGGGCCTATGGCTACACCTTC. Protein product: CASSFDRAYGYTF.

The chain joins TRBV4-1 to TRBJ2-1, with D possibly TRBD1 on 6 matching bases. Deletions cut 1 base from V and 7 bases from J, with 14 bases between. The germline gives CDR1 MGHRA, CDR2 YSYEKL. The CDR3 runs to 15 residues. The CDR3 coding sequence is TGCGCCAGCAGCCAAGTTCTAGCAAGGGGGAATGAGCAGTTCTTC. It translates to CASSQVLARGNEQFF.

This clonotype was seen at least ten times. The chain recombines TRBV29-1 with TRBJ1-1; D is ambiguous. V lost 4 bases and J lost 5, with 8 bases in between. Germline V gives CDR1 SQVTM, CDR2 ANQGSEA. This CDR3 region has 11 residues. The CDR3 DNA reads TGCAGCGTTGTATCTCTGACTGAAGCTTTCTTT. Translated: CSVVSLTEAFF.

The table lists this clonotype with many counts. V is TRBV5-1 and J is TRBJ2-5, with 7 positions matching TRBD1. The V gene's germline CDR1 is SGHRS and CDR2 YFSETQ. J was trimmed by 4 bases and V by 4 bases; bases with no gene match: 13. CDR3 length: 16 amino acids. This CDR3 is CASSRNPRGQRETQYF. The CDR3 coding sequence is TGCGCCAGCAGCAGGAACCCTCGGGGACAGAGAGAGACCCAGTACTTC.

The chain couples TRBV9 to TRBJ2-1; D is tentatively TRBD1 or TRBD2 (5 bases each). The V and J ends lost 0 bases and 5 bases respectively, with 15 bases between them. Germline loops: CDR1 SGDLS, CDR2 YYNGEE. This CDR3 region has 16 residues. The CDR3, as DNA: TGTGCCAGCAGCGTAGCGTTGGGGTGGGGACACAATGAGCAGTTCTTC. Protein product: CASSVALGWGHNEQFF.

This clonotype was found many times. J is TRBJ2-7 and V is TRBV7-2, with D possibly matching TRBD2 (6 bases). CDR3 length equals 15 residues. The germline CDR1 and CDR2 sequences are SGHTA and FQGNSA. Trimming cost V 3 bases and J 5 bases, with 17 bases left between them. This chain's CDR3 is CASSFGGGSRDEQYF. The CDR3 bases are TGTGCCAGCAGCTTTGGAGGAGGGTCCCGAGACGAGCAGTACTTC.

The chain recombines TRBV7-2 with TRBJ2-7; TRBD1 aligns across 8 bases. This CDR3 comprises 15 residues. From germline, CDR1 is SGHTA and CDR2 FQGNSA. With 4 bases clipped from V and 6 bases from J, the junction kept 11 bases outside the gene matches. CDR3 region: CASSYRARGLSEQYF. CDR3 coding DNA: TGTGCCAGCAGCTACCGGGCCAGGGGGCTATCCGAGCAGTACTTC.

The chain recombines TRBV7-2 with TRBJ1-6, with 7 positions matching TRBD1. CDR1 SGHTA and CDR2 FQGNSA come from the germline V gene. V was clipped by 6 bases and J by 9 bases; unmatched bases: 2. This CDR3 comprises 12 residues. The CDR3 is CTSSTGVSPLHF. The CDR3 bases are TGTACCAGCAGTACAGGGGTTTCACCCCTCCACTTT.

The table lists this clonotype with many counts. V gene TRBV18 combines with J gene TRBJ1-1; D is undetermined. V lost 6 bases, J lost 2 bases, and 16 bases lay in between. The CDR3 covers 15 residues. Germline values: CDR1 KGHSH, CDR2 LQKENI. DNA of the CDR3: TGTGCCAGCTCGAATGCGGGGTCCCCCAACACTGAAGCTTTCTTT. Amino acid sequence: CASSNAGSPNTEAFF.

This clonotype was recorded many times. This chain uses TRBV11-2 with TRBJ1-1; no clear D gene. The V gene lost 5 bases and the J gene lost 0 bases, with 1 base spanning the gap. CDR1 and CDR2 from the germline V gene are SGHAT and FQNNGV. This CDR3 region has 11 residues. The CDR3 nucleotides are TGTGCCAGCAGCCTGAACACTGAAGCTTTCTTT. Translating it yields CASSLNTEAFF.

The table lists this clonotype with a few counts. With a much larger clone just one base away, this may be a read error. J is TRBJ2-3 and V is TRBV7-2; D gene ambiguous. The germline V gene has CDR1 SGHTA and CDR2 FQGNSA. Trimming stripped 5 bases from V and 4 bases from J, with 7 bases between. The CDR3 sequence is 12 residues long. The CDR3 nucleotides are TGTGCCAGCAGCCCCAGCTCAGATACGCAGTATTTT. Amino acid sequence: CASSPSSDTQYF. The full variable domain, in which reference TRBV7-2 and TRBJ2-3 provide the parts outside the CDR3, is GAGVSQSPSNKVTEKGKDVELRCDPISGHTALYWYRQSLGQGLEFLIYFQGNSAPDKSGLPSDRFSAERTGGSVSTLTIQRTQQEDSAVYLCASSPSSDTQYFGPGTRLTVL.

This clonotype has at least ten counts. The chain couples TRBV7-8 to TRBJ1-1; 8 nucleotides match TRBD1. The CDR3 sequence is 14 residues long. V lost 1 base, J lost 13 bases, and 11 bases stayed unmatched. Germline V gene lookup returns CDR1 SGHVS and CDR2 FQNEAQ. The CDR3 region is CASSLGARTGRDFF. The CDR3 DNA sequence: TGTGCCAGCAGCTTAGGGGCCCGGACAGGGCGCGATTTCTTT.

This clonotype was seen at least ten times. The J gene is TRBJ2-1, the V gene TRBV5-1, with 8 nucleotides matching TRBD2. The CDR3 covers 21 residues. Looked up from germline, CDR1 is SGHRS and CDR2 is YFSETQ. The J segment lost 5 bases and the V segment lost 1 base, leaving 23 bases of the junction unmatched. For the CDR3, the DNA is TGCGCCAGCAGCTTGACGGGGGGGCGCGTTTTAGCGGGAACCCGGGACAATGAGCAGTTCTTC. It is translated as CASSLTGGRVLAGTRDNEQFF.

This clonotype was recorded at least ten times. The chain carries TRBV7-9 and TRBJ1-1; D gene unclear. CDR3 size: 13 residues. Germline CDR1 SEHNR, CDR2 FQNEAQ (reference sequence). V lost 3 bases to trimming and J lost 4 bases, with 9 bases between them. In DNA, the CDR3 is TGTGCCAGCAGCTTTATAACGGTCACTGAAGCTTTCTTT. This translates into CASSFITVTEAFF.

This clonotype was found many times. This chain joins TRBV10-2 and TRBJ1-6; no definite D call. Germline V CDR1 and CDR2: WSHSY, SAAADI. Trimming pared 5 bases from V and 3 bases from J, leaving 11 bases between. This CDR3 spans 15 amino acids. CDR3 DNA sequence: TGCGCCAGCAGTATCGGCAGAAGCTATAATTCACCCCTCCACTTT. Its protein product is CASSIGRSYNSPLHF.

The sample holds many counts of this clonotype. V gene TRBV4-1 combines with J gene TRBJ1-5, with TRBD1 matching over 8 bases. After removal of 1 base from V and 2 bases from J, the junction contained 16 bases not matched to a gene. This CDR3 is 20 amino acids long. Germline lookup yields CDR1 MGHRA and CDR2 YSYEKL. CDR3 nucleotides: TGCGCCAGCAGCCAAGTCCCCTTCATTACCGCGACAGGGGGCAATCAGCCCCAGCATTTT. Its translation: CASSQVPFITATGGNQPQHF.

This clonotype was counted at least ten times. This chain uses TRBV3-1 with TRBJ2-7; D possibly uses TRBD1 or TRBD2 (5 bases each). Per the germline V gene, CDR1 is LGHDT and CDR2 is YNNKEL (reference sequence). Trimming cost V 4 bases and J 1 base, with 14 bases left between them. The CDR3 has 15 residues. The CDR3 DNA sequence: TGTGCCAGCAGCCCTGGGACGGCGGCTTCCTACGAGCAGTACTTC. Its translation: CASSPGTAASYEQYF.

A word on this clonotype: Being one base from a much bigger clone, this may be a read error. The chain combines TRBV5-1 with TRBJ2-1, with D unresolved. Germline CDR1 reads SGHRS; CDR2 reads YFSETQ. This CDR3 is built from 13 residues. V was trimmed by 0 bases and J by 6 bases, leaving 7 bases between them. The CDR3 is CASSLALTNEQFF. The DNA for the CDR3 is TGCGCCAGCAGCTTGGCTCTTACCAATGAGCAGTTCTTC.

This clonotype was counted many times. One end of the junction is discordant with germline, which a read error may explain. The chain employs TRBV5-1 and TRBJ2-2; D ambiguous. CDR1 SGHRS and CDR2 YFSETQ come from the germline V gene. CDR3 length: 16 amino acids. Written as DNA, the CDR3 is TGCGCCAGCAGTTTGGCGCCGACACCGAACACCGGGGAGCTGTTTTTT. Translation gives CASSLAPTPNTGELFF.

This clonotype was counted between two and nine times. The rearrangement links TRBV7-2 to TRBJ2-2; D is ambiguous. Germline CDR1 reads SGHTA; CDR2 reads FQGNSA. The CDR3 consists of 14 residues. Deletions cut 1 base from V and 5 bases from J, with 8 bases between. The CDR3 DNA reads as TGTGCCAGCAGCTTAGGGGCAGTTACCGGGGAGCTGTTTTTT. Its translation is CASSLGAVTGELFF.

This clonotype appeared many times. The J gene is TRBJ2-1, the V gene TRBV12-3 or TRBV12-4, with TRBD1 identical over 7 bases. This CDR3 region has 15 residues. Trimming cost V 5 bases and J 7 bases; bases outside gene matches: 11. The CDR3 here is CASSPTGNRVNEQFF. The CDR3 bases are TGTGCCAGCAGTCCGACAGGGAATAGGGTGAATGAGCAGTTCTTC.

This clonotype occurred many times. The rearrangement uses TRBV2 and TRBJ2-4; D possibly corresponds to TRBD1 (6 bases). The CDR3 has 15 amino acids. Germline loops: CDR1 SNHLY, CDR2 FYNNEI. V was trimmed by 4 bases and J by 0 bases, leaving 10 bases between them. CDR3 protein: CASSGTVLAKNIQYF. The CDR3 DNA reads TGTGCCAGCAGTGGGACAGTTCTAGCCAAAAACATTCAGTACTTC.

This clonotype was seen ten or more times. The CDR3 DNA is TGCAGCGTACGTGGACATTCTGGCTACACCTTC. Translating gives CSVRGHSGYTF. The chain carries TRBV29-1 and TRBJ1-2, with TRBD1 as a possible D gene (5 bases). Germline lookup yields CDR1 SQVTM and CDR2 ANQGSEA. This CDR3 has 11 residues. V lost 6 bases, J lost 7 bases, and 12 bases lay in between.

In this sample, this clonotype turned up a few times. J is TRBJ1-6 and V is TRBV5-5, with 9 bases identical to TRBD1. The V segment lost 3 bases and the J segment 2 bases; nucleotides outside the gene matches: 3. Germline values: CDR1 SGHKS, CDR2 YYEKEE (reference sequence). The CDR3 contains 16 residues. CDR3 DNA: TGTGCCAGCAGCTCGGGACAGGGCACCTATAATTCACCCCTCCACTTT. Encoded protein: CASSSGQGTYNSPLHF.

The rearrangement uses TRBV5-6 and TRBJ2-2; 7 nucleotides line up with TRBD2. The junction had 6 bases not matched to a gene; V was cut back by 3 bases and J by 1 base. The CDR3 totals 16 residues. Germline V lookup: CDR1 SGHDT, CDR2 YYEEEE. This chain's CDR3 is CASSSFIAGNTGELFF. The DNA of the CDR3 is TGTGCCAGCAGCTCTTTTATAGCGGGGAACACCGGGGAGCTGTTTTTT.

The chain joins TRBV27 to TRBJ2-7, with D hard to call. The CDR3 has 12 amino acids. Trimming cost V 10 bases and J 0 bases, with 10 bases left between them. The germline V gene has CDR1 MNHEY and CDR2 SMNVEV (reference sequence). CDR3 sequence: CATFSSSYEQYF. CDR3 DNA sequence: TGTGCCACCTTTTCGAGCTCCTACGAGCAGTACTTC.